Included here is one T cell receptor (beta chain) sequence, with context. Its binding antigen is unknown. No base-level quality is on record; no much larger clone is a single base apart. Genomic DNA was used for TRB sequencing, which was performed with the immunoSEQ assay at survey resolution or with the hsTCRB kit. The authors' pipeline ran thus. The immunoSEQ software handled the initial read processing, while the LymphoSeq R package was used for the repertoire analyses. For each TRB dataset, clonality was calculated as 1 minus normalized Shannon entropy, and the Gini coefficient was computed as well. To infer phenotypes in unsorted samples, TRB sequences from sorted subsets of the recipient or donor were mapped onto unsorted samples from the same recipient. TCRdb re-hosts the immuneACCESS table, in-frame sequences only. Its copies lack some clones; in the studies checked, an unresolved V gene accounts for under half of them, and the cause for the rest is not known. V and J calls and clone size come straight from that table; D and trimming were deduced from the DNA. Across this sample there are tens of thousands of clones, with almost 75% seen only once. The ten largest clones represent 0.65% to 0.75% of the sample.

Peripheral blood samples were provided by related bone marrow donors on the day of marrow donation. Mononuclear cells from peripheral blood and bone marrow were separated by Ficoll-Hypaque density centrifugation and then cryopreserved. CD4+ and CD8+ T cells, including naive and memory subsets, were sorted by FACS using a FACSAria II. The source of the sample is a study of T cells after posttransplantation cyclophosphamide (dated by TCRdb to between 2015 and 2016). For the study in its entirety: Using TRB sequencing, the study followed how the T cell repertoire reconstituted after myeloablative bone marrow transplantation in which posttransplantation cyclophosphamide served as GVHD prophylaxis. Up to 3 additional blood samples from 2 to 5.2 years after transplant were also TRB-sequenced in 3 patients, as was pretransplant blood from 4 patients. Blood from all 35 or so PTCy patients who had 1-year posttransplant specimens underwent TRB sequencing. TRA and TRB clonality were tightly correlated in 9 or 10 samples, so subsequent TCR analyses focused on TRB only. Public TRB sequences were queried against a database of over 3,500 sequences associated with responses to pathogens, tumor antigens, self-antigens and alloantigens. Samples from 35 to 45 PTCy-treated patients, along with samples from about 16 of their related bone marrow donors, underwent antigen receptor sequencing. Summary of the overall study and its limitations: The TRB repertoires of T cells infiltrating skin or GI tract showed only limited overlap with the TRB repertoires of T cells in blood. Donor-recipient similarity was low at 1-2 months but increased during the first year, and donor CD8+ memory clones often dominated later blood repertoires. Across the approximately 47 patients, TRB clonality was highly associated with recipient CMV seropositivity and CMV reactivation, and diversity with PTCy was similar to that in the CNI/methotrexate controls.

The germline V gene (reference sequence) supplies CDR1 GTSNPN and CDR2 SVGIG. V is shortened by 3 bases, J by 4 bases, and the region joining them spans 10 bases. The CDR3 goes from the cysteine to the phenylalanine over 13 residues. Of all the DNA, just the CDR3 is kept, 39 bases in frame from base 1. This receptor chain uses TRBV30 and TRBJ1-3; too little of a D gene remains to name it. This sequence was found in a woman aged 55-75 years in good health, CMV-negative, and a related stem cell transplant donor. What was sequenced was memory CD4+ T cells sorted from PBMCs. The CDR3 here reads CAWRRGGGNTIYF. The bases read TGTGCCTGGAGGAGAGGAGGAGGAAACACCATATATTTT.